This T cell receptor (beta chain) was recorded in a study of T cell changes during pregnancy in multiple sclerosis. Some clones are missing from TCRdb's copy, which holds only in-frame ones; the method was immunoSEQ multiplex PCR. This table has 55,000 to 75,000 clones, approximately 95% appearing once. V lost 6 bases and J lost 2; bases outside the gene matches: 10. This CDR3 is 16 amino acids long. Germline V gene data show CDR1 as LNHNV and CDR2 as YYDKDF (reference sequence). The origin of this receptor is a female donor with multiple sclerosis, enrolled in a pregnancy study. The sample consisted of CD8+ T cells from peripheral blood mononuclear cells, taken in the second trimester of pregnancy. J is TRBJ2-3 and V is TRBV15, with 8 bases identical to TRBD1. The CDR3 reads CATSPLDRGPTDTQYF. DNA for the CDR3: TGTGCCACCAGTCCCCTCGACAGGGGACCCACAGATACGCAGTATTTT.